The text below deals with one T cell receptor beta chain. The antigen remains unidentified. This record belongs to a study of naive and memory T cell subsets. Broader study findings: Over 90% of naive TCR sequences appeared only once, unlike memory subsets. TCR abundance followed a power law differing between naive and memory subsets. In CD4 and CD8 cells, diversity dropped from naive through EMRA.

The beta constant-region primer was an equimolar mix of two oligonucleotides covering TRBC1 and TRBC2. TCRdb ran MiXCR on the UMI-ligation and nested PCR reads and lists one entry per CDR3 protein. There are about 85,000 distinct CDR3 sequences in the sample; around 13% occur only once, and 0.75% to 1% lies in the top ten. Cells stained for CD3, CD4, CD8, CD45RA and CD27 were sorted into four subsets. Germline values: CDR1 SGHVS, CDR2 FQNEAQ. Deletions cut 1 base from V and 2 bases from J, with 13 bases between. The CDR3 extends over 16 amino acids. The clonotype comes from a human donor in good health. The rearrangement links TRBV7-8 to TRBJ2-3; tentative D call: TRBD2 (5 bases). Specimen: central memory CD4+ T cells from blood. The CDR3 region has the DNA TGTGCCAGCAGCTTAGACGGGATTGGGGACACAGATACGCAGTATTTT. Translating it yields CASSLDGIGDTDTQYF. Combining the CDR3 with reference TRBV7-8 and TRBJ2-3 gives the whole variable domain GAGVSQSPRYKVAKRGQDVALRCDPISGHVSLFWYQQALGQGPEFLTYFQNEAQLDKSGLPSDRFFAERPEGSVSTLKIQRTQQEDSAVYLCASSLDGIGDTDTQYFGPGTRLTVL.